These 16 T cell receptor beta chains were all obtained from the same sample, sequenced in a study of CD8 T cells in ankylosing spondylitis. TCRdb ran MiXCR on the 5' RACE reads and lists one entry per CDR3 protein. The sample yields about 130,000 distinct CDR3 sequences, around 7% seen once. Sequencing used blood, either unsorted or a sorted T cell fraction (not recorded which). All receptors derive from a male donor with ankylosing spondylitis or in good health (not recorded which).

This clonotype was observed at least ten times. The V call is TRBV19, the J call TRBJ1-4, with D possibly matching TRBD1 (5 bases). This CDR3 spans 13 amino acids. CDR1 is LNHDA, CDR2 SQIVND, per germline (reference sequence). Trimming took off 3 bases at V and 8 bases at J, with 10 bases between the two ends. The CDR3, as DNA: TGTGCCAGTAGTATCAGGGTACGCGAAAAACTGTTTTTT. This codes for CASSIRVREKLFF.

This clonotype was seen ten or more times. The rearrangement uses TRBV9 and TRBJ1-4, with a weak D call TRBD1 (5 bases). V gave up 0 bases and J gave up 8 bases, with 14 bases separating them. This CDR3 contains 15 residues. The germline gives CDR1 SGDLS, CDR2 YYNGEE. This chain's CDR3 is CASSVVGMKGEKLFF. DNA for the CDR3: TGTGCCAGCAGCGTAGTTGGGATGAAGGGGGAAAAACTGTTTTTT.

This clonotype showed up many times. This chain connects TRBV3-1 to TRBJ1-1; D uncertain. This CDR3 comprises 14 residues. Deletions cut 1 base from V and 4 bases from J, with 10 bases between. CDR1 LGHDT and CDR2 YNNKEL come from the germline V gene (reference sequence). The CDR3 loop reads CASSQGVGSTEAFF. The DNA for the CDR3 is TGTGCCAGCAGCCAAGGCGTAGGGTCCACTGAAGCTTTCTTT.

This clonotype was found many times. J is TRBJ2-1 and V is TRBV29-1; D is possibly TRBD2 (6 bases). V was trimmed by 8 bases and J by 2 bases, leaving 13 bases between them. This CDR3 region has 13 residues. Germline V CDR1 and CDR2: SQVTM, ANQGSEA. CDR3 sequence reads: CSLLERAYNEQFF. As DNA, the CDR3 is TGCAGCCTATTAGAGCGGGCCTACAATGAGCAGTTCTTC.

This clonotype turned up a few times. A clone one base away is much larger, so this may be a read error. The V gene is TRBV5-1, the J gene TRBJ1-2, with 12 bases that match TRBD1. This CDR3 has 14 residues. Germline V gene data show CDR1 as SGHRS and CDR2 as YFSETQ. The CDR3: CAGSWDRGQEGYTF. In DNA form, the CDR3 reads TGCGCCGGCAGCTGGGACAGGGGGCAGGAAGGCTACACCTTC.

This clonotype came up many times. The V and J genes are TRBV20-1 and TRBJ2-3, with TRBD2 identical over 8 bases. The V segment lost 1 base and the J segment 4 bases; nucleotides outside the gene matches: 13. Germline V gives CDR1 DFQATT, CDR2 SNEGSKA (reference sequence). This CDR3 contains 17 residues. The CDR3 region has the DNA TGCAGTGCTAGAGGGGGGCTAGCGGGCCGTAGCCCAGATACGCAGTATTTT. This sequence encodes CSARGGLAGRSPDTQYF.

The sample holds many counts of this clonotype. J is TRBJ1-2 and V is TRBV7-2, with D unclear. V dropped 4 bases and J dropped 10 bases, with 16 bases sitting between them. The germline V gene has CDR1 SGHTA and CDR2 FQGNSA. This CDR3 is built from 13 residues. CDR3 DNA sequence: TGTGCCAGCAGCTCTGCGGAGGGCGGAGACTACACCTTC. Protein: CASSSAEGGDYTF.

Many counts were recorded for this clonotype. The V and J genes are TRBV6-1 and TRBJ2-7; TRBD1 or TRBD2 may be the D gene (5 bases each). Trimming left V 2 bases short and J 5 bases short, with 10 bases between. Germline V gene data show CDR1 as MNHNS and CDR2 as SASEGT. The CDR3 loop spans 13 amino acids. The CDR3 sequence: CASSERWDDEQYF. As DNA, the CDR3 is TGTGCCAGCAGTGAAAGATGGGACGACGAGCAGTACTTC.

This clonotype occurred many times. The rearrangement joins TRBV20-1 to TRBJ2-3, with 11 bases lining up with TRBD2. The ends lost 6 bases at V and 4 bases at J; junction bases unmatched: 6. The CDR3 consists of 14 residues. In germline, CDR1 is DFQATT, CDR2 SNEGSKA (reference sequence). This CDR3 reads CSATLAGGPDTQYF. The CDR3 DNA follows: TGCAGTGCCACTCTAGCGGGGGGTCCAGATACGCAGTATTTT.

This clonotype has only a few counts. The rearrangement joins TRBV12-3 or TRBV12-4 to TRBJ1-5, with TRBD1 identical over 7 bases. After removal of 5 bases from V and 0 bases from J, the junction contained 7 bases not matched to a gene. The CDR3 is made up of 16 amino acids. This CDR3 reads CASSTPGQSSNQPQHF. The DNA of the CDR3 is TGTGCCAGCAGTACCCCGGGACAGTCTAGCAATCAGCCCCAGCATTTT.

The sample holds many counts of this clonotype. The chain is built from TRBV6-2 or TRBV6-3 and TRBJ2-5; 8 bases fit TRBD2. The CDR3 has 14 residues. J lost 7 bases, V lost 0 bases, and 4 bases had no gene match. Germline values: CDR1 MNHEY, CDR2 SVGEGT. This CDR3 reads CASSYSTSVATQYF. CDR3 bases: TGTGCCAGCAGTTACTCGACTAGCGTCGCGACCCAGTACTTC.

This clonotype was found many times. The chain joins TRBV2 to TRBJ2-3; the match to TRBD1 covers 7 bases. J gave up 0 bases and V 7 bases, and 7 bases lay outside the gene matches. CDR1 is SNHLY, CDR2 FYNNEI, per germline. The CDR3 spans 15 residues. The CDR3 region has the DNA TGTGCCAGCAATCCACAGGGGCCAAGCACAGATACGCAGTATTTT. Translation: CASNPQGPSTDTQYF.

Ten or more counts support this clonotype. This chain's CDR3 is CAGRDRGYEQYF. In DNA form, the CDR3 reads TGTGCCGGGCGGGACAGGGGTTACGAGCAGTACTTC. The rearrangement links TRBV7-9 to TRBJ2-7; TRBD1 matches at 10 bases. After removal of 11 bases from V and 4 bases from J, the junction contained 5 bases not matched to a gene. The CDR3 consists of 12 residues. Germline assignment: CDR1 SEHNR and CDR2 FQNEAQ (reference sequence).

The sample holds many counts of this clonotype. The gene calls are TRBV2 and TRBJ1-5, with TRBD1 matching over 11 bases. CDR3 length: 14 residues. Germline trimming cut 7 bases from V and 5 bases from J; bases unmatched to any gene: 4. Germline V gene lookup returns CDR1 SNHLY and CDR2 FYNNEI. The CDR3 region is CASTPGQGDQPQHF. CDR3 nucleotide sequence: TGTGCCAGCACCCCGGGACAGGGGGATCAGCCCCAGCATTTT.

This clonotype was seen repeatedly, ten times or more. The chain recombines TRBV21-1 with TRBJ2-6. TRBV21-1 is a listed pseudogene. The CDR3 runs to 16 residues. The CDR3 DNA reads TGTGCCAGCAGCAAAATGACAGGCTCTGGGGCCAACGTCCTGACTTTC. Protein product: CASSKMTGSGANVLTF.

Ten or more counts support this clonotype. CDR3 sequence reads: CASKGVEQYF. In nucleotides, the CDR3 is TGTGCCAGCAAGGGGGTCGAGCAGTACTTC. V gene TRBV6-6 combines with J gene TRBJ2-7; TRBD1 might be the D (6 bases). This CDR3 spans 10 amino acids. Germline V gene sequence: CDR1 MNHNY, CDR2 SVGAGI (reference sequence). V was trimmed by 7 bases and J by 6 bases, leaving 7 bases between them.